A single TCR beta chain is shown here with its context. The data stem from a study of cytomegalovirus exposure and HLA in healthy donors. About the research overall: Out of about 190 million T cells, an earlier analysis found some 120 million unique TCR beta sequences in total. Drawn from HLA-typed donors, roughly 87 million unique TCRs were held in an early data release.

This CDR3 contains 17 residues. Germline CDR1 is MNHEY and CDR2 is SMNVEV (reference sequence). Trimming cost V 5 bases and J 4 bases, with 23 bases left between them. Primers included in the PCR were 60 Vbeta and 13 Jbeta primers. Measured with immunoSEQ multiplex PCR; TCRdb has only the in-frame clones, and not every one. The sample records fewer than 150,000 clones, around three quarters being singletons. This receptor was obtained from a middle-aged man in good health and CMV-seronegative. The sample taken for sequencing was PBMCs. The chain recombines TRBV27 with TRBJ1-1; TRBD1 is a possible D gene (5 bases). In nucleotides, the CDR3 is TGTGCCAGCAGTCCAGGGAGCACGGGGGTCTGGGGCACTGAAGCTTTCTTT. Amino acid sequence: CASSPGSTGVWGTEAFF.